One and the same sample provided the 31 T cell receptor beta chains below, sequenced in a study of T-cell memory formation after mild COVID-19. From the 5' RACE reads, TCRdb called clonotypes with MiXCR, one entry per CDR3 protein. The table shows fewer than 140,000 distinct CDR3 sequences, with approximately 15% occurring only once. The sequencing sample was made of PBMCs or a T cell subset sorted from them (not recorded which). These receptors came from an adult woman who had mild COVID-19 (a few samples of this study predate the infection). Cell type and time point are not known.

The gene calls are TRBV27 and TRBJ2-3, with a possible D match to TRBD1 (6 bases). Trimming took 5 bases from V and 6 from J, leaving 15 bases between them. From germline, CDR1 is MNHEY and CDR2 SMNVEV (reference sequence). The CDR3 covers 14 residues. The CDR3 DNA reads TGTGCCAGCAGTGGGCAGGGGCGAACGGATACGCAGTATTTT. Translated, it gives CASSGQGRTDTQYF.

This clonotype was observed a handful of times. This rearrangement joins TRBV7-2 to TRBJ2-1; 9 bases fit TRBD2. The CDR3 spans 16 residues. Per germline, CDR1 SGHTA and CDR2 FQGNSA. The trim removed 2 bases at V and 4 bases at J, leaving 6 bases unmatched. This CDR3 reads CASSLWGGREYNEQFF. The CDR3 bases are TGTGCCAGCAGCTTATGGGGCGGGAGGGAGTACAATGAGCAGTTCTTC.

The gene calls are TRBV30 and TRBJ1-1; TRBD1 matches at 8 bases. Germline lookup yields CDR1 GTSNPN and CDR2 SVGIG (reference sequence). This CDR3 has 17 amino acids. DNA for the CDR3: TGTGCGTCGGACACGACACAGGGGGATTTCATGAACACTGAAGCTTTCTTT. Protein sequence: CASDTTQGDFMNTEAFF. Full variable domain (outside the CDR3, taken from reference TRBV30 and TRBJ1-1): SQTIHQWPATLVQPVGSPLSLECTVEGTSNPNLYWYRQAAGRGLQLLFYSVGIGQISSEVPQNLSASRPQDRQFILSSKKLLLSDSGFYLCASDTTQGDFMNTEAFFGQGTRLTVV.

J is TRBJ1-1 and V is TRBV5-1; D ambiguous. With 0 bases removed from V and 6 bases from J, the gap between germline ends came to 9 bases. The germline gives CDR1 SGHRS, CDR2 YFSETQ. This CDR3 has 13 residues. CDR3 protein: CASSLENFPEAFF. The CDR3, as DNA: TGCGCCAGCAGCTTGGAAAACTTTCCTGAAGCTTTCTTT.

This clonotype came up a few times. This chain links TRBV4-2 with TRBJ2-7; 8 nucleotides line up with TRBD1. V lost 5 bases to trimming and J lost 0 bases; unmatched junction nucleotides: 3. CDR3 size: 14 residues. Germline CDR1 and CDR2: LGHNA and YNFKEQ. DNA for the CDR3: TGTGCCAGCAGCGAAACAGGGGGCTCCTACGAGCAGTACTTC. It specifies CASSETGGSYEQYF.

DNA for the CDR3: TGTGCCAGCAGCTCCGGGACTAGCGGGAGTAGTGCGCAGTATTTT. Its translation: CASSSGTSGSSAQYF. The chain links TRBV12-3 or TRBV12-4 to TRBJ2-3, with 14 positions matching TRBD2. The CDR3 is 15 amino acids. V lost 6 bases, J lost 10 bases, and 9 bases stayed unmatched.

This clonotype was found a few times. The genes are TRBV19 and TRBJ2-7; D call uncertain. The CDR3 runs 14 residues. Germline V lookup: CDR1 LNHDA, CDR2 SQIVND (reference sequence). Trimming took off 1 base at V and 0 bases at J, with 7 bases between the two ends. The CDR3 region has the DNA TGTGCCAGTAGTATAGGGGGTCTCTCCTACGAGCAGTACTTC. Residues: CASSIGGLSYEQYF.

The CDR3 region has the DNA TGTGCCAGCAGTTACTCGATGGGACAGCTGATTAAGGGGCAGTTCTTC. This gives the protein CASSYSMGQLIKGQFF. V usage is TRBV6-5 and J usage is TRBJ2-1, with TRBD1 matching 7 bases. The CDR3 spans 16 residues. In germline, CDR1 is MNHEY, CDR2 SVGAGI. The V and J ends lost 0 bases and 12 bases, in that order; junction bases with no gene match: 14.

The J gene is TRBJ2-1, the V gene TRBV11-2; D ambiguous. Germline lookup yields CDR1 SGHAT and CDR2 FQNNGV. Trimming shortened V by 1 base and J by 4 bases, and 14 bases separated the two germline ends. The CDR3 totals 16 residues. CDR3 residues: CASSLGEAGPYNEQFF. CDR3 coding DNA: TGTGCCAGCAGCTTAGGAGAGGCCGGTCCATACAATGAGCAGTTCTTC.

The chain joins TRBV4-1 to TRBJ2-1; D may be TRBD1 or TRBD2 (6 bases each). The CDR3 runs to 14 residues. Germline V lookup: CDR1 MGHRA, CDR2 YSYEKL. Trimming left V 11 bases short and J 8 bases short, with 22 bases between. The CDR3 coding sequence is TGCGCCGGATCAGGGGACTCGGTTGGGGATGAGCAGTTCTTC. Amino acid sequence: CAGSGDSVGDEQFF.

This clonotype has just a few counts. The J gene is TRBJ2-7, the V gene TRBV7-2; D remains unclear. Germline V lookup: CDR1 SGHTA, CDR2 FQGNSA. V lost 5 bases to trimming and J lost 2 bases, with 13 bases between them. This CDR3 region has 14 residues. The CDR3: CASSPPGKTYEQYF. DNA of the CDR3: TGTGCCAGCAGCCCCCCGGGTAAAACCTACGAGCAGTACTTC.

This clonotype has at least ten counts. The chain combines TRBV20-1 with TRBJ2-1; 8 bases map to TRBD2. The V and J ends lost 0 bases and 5 bases, in that order; junction bases with no gene match: 6. CDR3 length: 15 residues. Germline assignment: CDR1 DFQATT and CDR2 SNEGSKA (reference sequence). The CDR3 bases are TGCAGTGCTAGAGATCTCGAGCGGGAGAACAATGAGCAGTTCTTC. Its translation is CSARDLERENNEQFF.

The table lists this clonotype with many counts. The chain combines TRBV9 with TRBJ2-1; D might be TRBD1 (5 bases). Germline V gene lookup returns CDR1 SGDLS and CDR2 YYNGEE. The CDR3 runs to 18 residues. The V and J ends lost 0 bases and 0 bases respectively, with 16 bases between them. CDR3 amino acids: CASSVGEWEGASYNEQFF. As DNA, the CDR3 is TGTGCCAGCAGCGTAGGTGAATGGGAAGGGGCCTCCTACAATGAGCAGTTCTTC.

This clonotype is a singleton in its sample. The chain employs TRBV7-2 and TRBJ1-1, with TRBD1 identical over 7 bases. This CDR3 has 13 residues. Trimming at V came to 5 bases and at J to 10 bases, leaving 10 bases not matched to a gene. Germline V CDR1 and CDR2: SGHTA, FQGNSA. CDR3 region: CASSKTGYGGAFF. As DNA, the CDR3 is TGTGCCAGCAGCAAGACAGGGTATGGGGGAGCTTTCTTT. The full variable domain, completed using reference TRBV7-2 and TRBJ1-1, is GAGVSQSPSNKVTEKGKDVELRCDPISGHTALYWYRQSLGQGLEFLIYFQGNSAPDKSGLPSDRFSAERTGGSVSTLTIQRTQQEDSAVYLCASSKTGYGGAFFGQGTRLTVV.

This clonotype was found a few times. CDR3 loop: CASSLEGELDEKLFF. The CDR3, as DNA: TGTGCCAGCAGTTTAGAAGGGGAGTTGGATGAAAAACTGTTTTTT. This sequence joins TRBV28 and TRBJ1-4, with D possibly being TRBD1 (5 bases). Germline V CDR1 and CDR2: MDHEN, SYDVKM. V was shortened by 2 bases and J by 6 bases, with 13 bases between the two germline ends. The CDR3 has 15 amino acids. Together with reference TRBV28 and TRBJ1-4, the CDR3 gives the full variable domain: DVKVTQSSRYLVKRTGEKVFLECVQDMDHENMFWYRQDPGLGLRLIYFSYDVKMKEKGDIPEGYSVSREKKERFSLILESASTNQTSMYLCASSLEGELDEKLFFGSGTQLSVL.

This clonotype was seen only once. The CDR3 bases are TGTGCCAGCAGTTTACTGGAGAGCTCCTACAATGAGCAGTTCTTC. It yields the protein CASSLLESSYNEQFF. The V and J genes are TRBV27 and TRBJ2-1; D unclear. The CDR3 is 15 residues long. The ends were cut back, 2 bases at V and 0 bases at J, with 8 bases in the middle. Germline-derived CDR1 and CDR2 are MNHEY and SMNVEV (reference sequence).

J is TRBJ1-1 and V is TRBV7-9, with 9 bases that match TRBD1. The ends lost 6 bases at V and 2 bases at J; junction bases unmatched: 10. The CDR3 is 16 residues long. Germline CDR1 SEHNR, CDR2 FQNEAQ (reference sequence). This CDR3 reads CASRPPGQGLNTEAFF. The CDR3 DNA reads as TGTGCCAGCAGGCCACCGGGACAGGGTTTAAACACTGAAGCTTTCTTT.

This clonotype was counted between two and nine times. The chain combines TRBV4-1 with TRBJ1-3, with D uncertain. Trimming left V 1 base short and J 4 bases short, with 8 bases between. Per the germline V gene, CDR1 is MGHRA and CDR2 is YSYEKL. CDR3 length equals 14 residues. Here the CDR3 reads CASSQVFPGNTIYF. CDR3 coding DNA: TGCGCCAGCAGCCAAGTCTTCCCGGGAAACACCATATATTTT.

This chain connects TRBV27 to TRBJ2-7, with D possibly TRBD2 on 6 matching bases. This CDR3 is built from 13 residues. Trimming cost V 4 bases and J 3 bases, with 10 bases left between them. The germline CDR1 and CDR2 sequences are MNHEY and SMNVEV (reference sequence). In DNA form, the CDR3 reads TGTGCCAGCAGTTACGGAGGGGTCTACGAGCAGTACTTC. It codes for CASSYGGVYEQYF.

This clonotype was counted a few times. This chain links TRBV6-5 with TRBJ2-1; D is uncertain. Trimming pared 6 bases from V and 4 bases from J, leaving 13 bases between. This CDR3 has 14 amino acids. The germline gives CDR1 MNHEY, CDR2 SVGAGI. The CDR3 protein is CASRTGGVYNEQFF. In nucleotides, the CDR3 is TGTGCCAGCAGGACCGGCGGAGTGTACAATGAGCAGTTCTTC.

The chain carries TRBV12-3 or TRBV12-4 and TRBJ2-3, with 8 bases lining up with TRBD2. This CDR3 is 13 amino acids long. Unmatched junction bases numbered 5, after V lost 11 bases and J lost 1 base. The CDR3 reads CACRGGRTDTQYF. The CDR3 nucleotides read TGTGCCTGCCGGGGGGGACGCACAGATACGCAGTATTTT.

The CDR3 nucleotides are TGTGCCAGCAGTTCTAGACTAGCGGGAGAGTCACAAGAGACCCAGTACTTC. It yields the protein CASSSRLAGESQETQYF. This chain connects TRBV12-3 or TRBV12-4 to TRBJ2-5; 12 positions agree with TRBD2. V lost 4 bases, J lost 2 bases, and 8 bases stayed unmatched. The CDR3 length is 17 residues.

In this sample, this clonotype turned up a few times. V and J are TRBV7-2 and TRBJ2-3; 8 bases agree with TRBD1. Germline lookup yields CDR1 SGHTA and CDR2 FQGNSA. The CDR3 length is 18 residues. The trim removed 3 bases at V and 5 bases at J, leaving 16 bases unmatched. CDR3 DNA: TGTGCCAGCAGCTTCCCCCCAACCGGGACAGGACTGCAAGATACGCAGTATTTT. Encoded protein: CASSFPPTGTGLQDTQYF.

Only a few counts were recorded for this clonotype. This chain joins TRBV10-3 and TRBJ1-2; D is unclear. The CDR3 runs 14 residues. V was shortened by 0 bases and J by 3 bases, with 8 bases between the two germline ends. The germline V gene has CDR1 ENHRY and CDR2 SYGVKD. CDR3 coding DNA: TGTGCCATCAGTGAGTCAGGGCTTTACTATGGCTACACCTTC. Encoded protein: CAISESGLYYGYTF.

There are a few counts of this clonotype. The chain has TRBV29-1 and TRBJ2-2; D unclear. The CDR3 is 11 residues long. Trimming left V 3 bases short and J 6 bases short, with 5 bases between. CDR1 SQVTM and CDR2 ANQGSEA come from the germline V gene. For the CDR3, the DNA is TGCAGCGTTGATGTGGCCGGGGAGCTGTTTTTT. This sequence encodes CSVDVAGELFF.

This clonotype was seen more than once but under ten times. This chain joins TRBV4-1 and TRBJ2-3, with TRBD1 identical over 8 bases. Germline assignment: CDR1 MGHRA and CDR2 YSYEKL. This CDR3 has 17 amino acids. Unmatched junction bases numbered 9, after V lost 3 bases and J lost 1 base. The DNA of the CDR3 is TGCGCCAGCAGCCAGCCCGGGACAGGACAACGCACAGATACGCAGTATTTT. Translated: CASSQPGTGQRTDTQYF.

This clonotype appeared a few times. The V call is TRBV29-1, the J call TRBJ2-7; D remains ambiguous. This CDR3 spans 12 amino acids. CDR1 and CDR2 (germline): SQVTM, ANQGSEA. V was trimmed by 3 bases and J by 7 bases, leaving 13 bases between them. This chain's CDR3 is CSVELGTREQYF. In nucleotides, the CDR3 is TGCAGCGTTGAGCTGGGTACGAGGGAGCAGTACTTC.

The chain carries TRBV7-9 and TRBJ2-3; D unresolved. Looked up from germline, CDR1 is SEHNR and CDR2 is FQNEAQ (reference sequence). The CDR3 consists of 12 residues. Deletions cut 2 bases from V and 4 bases from J, with 4 bases between. CDR3 region: CASSLYADTQYF. The CDR3 nucleotides read TGTGCCAGCAGCTTATACGCAGATACGCAGTATTTT.

This clonotype has ten or more counts. The V call is TRBV29-1, the J call TRBJ2-1; TRBD2 matches at 10 bases. The CDR3 covers 14 residues. Germline V gene sequence: CDR1 SQVTM, CDR2 ANQGSEA. J gave up 4 bases and V 3 bases, and 3 bases lay outside the gene matches. The CDR3 DNA follows: TGCAGCGTTGAGGGACTAGCGCTTTACAATGAGCAGTTCTTC. Translating it yields CSVEGLALYNEQFF.

The V call is TRBV29-1, the J call TRBJ1-1; D possibly corresponds to TRBD1 (6 bases). Germline V gene data show CDR1 as SQVTM and CDR2 as ANQGSEA. V was clipped by 7 bases and J by 1 base, with 19 bases between them. This CDR3 comprises 15 residues. CDR3 sequence reads: CSAGVPNMGNTEAFF. CDR3 coding DNA: TGCAGCGCAGGGGTTCCCAATATGGGGAACACTGAAGCTTTCTTT.

This clonotype was observed a few times. CDR3 loop: CASSQEVTPPNTEAFF. Here the CDR3 DNA reads TGCGCCAGCAGCCAAGAGGTAACGCCACCGAACACTGAAGCTTTCTTT. The V call is TRBV4-1, the J call TRBJ1-1, with no clear D. With 0 bases removed from V and 1 base from J, the gap between germline ends came to 12 bases. This CDR3 has 16 residues. The germline V gene has CDR1 MGHRA and CDR2 YSYEKL.